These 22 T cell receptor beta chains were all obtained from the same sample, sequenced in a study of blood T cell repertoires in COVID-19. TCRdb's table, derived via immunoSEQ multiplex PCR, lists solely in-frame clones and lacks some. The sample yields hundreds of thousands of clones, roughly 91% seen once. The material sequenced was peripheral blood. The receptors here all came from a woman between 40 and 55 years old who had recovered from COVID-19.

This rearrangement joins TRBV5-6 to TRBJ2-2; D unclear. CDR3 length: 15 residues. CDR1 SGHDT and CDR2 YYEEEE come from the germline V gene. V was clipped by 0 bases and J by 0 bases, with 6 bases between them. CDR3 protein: CASSLAGTNTGELFF. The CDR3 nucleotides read TGTGCCAGCAGCTTGGCAGGAACGAACACCGGGGAGCTGTTTTTT.

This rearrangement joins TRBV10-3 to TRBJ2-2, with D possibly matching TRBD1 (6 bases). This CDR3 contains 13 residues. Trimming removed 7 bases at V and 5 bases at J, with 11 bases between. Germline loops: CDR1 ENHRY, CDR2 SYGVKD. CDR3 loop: CAITGAATGELFF. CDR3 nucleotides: TGTGCCATCACAGGGGCCGCAACCGGGGAGCTGTTTTTT.

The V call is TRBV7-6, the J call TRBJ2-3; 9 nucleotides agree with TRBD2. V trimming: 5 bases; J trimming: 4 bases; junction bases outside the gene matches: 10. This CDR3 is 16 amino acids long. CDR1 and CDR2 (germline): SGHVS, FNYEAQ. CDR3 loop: CASSPNLGGRADTQYF. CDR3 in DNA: TGTGCCAGCAGCCCCAATCTCGGCGGGAGGGCAGATACGCAGTATTTT.

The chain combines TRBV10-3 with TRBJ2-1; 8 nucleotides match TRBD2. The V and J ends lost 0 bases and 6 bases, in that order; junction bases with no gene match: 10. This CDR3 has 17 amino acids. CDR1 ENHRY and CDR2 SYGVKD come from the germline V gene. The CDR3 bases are TGTGCCATCAGTGAGTCAAGGGGGACTAGTCGGGCCAATGAGCAGTTCTTC. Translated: CAISESRGTSRANEQFF.

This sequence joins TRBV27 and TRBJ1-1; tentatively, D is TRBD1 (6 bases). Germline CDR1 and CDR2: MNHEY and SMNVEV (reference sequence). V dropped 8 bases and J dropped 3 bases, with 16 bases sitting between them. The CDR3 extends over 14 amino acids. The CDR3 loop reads CASLLWRGHTEAFF. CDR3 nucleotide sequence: TGTGCCAGCTTATTGTGGCGGGGGCACACTGAAGCTTTCTTT.

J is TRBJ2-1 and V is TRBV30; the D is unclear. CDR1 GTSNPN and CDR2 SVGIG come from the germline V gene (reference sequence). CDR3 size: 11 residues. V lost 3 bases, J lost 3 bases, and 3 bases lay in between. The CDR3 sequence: CAWSYYNEQFF. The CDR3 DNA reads TGTGCCTGGAGCTACTACAATGAGCAGTTCTTC.

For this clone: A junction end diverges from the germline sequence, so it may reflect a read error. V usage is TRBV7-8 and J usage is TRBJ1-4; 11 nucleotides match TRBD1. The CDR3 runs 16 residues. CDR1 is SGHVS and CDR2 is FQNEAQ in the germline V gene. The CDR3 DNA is TGCGCCAGCAGCCCCCCCCGGGACAGGGGGTCTGAAAAACTGTTTTTT. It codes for CASSPPRDRGSEKLFF.

CDR3 residues: CATDRVVEQYV. The DNA for the CDR3 is TGTGCCACCGACAGGGTGGTCGAGCAGTACGTC. This chain links TRBV7-2 with TRBJ2-7, with 7 bases that match TRBD1. Germline V gives CDR1 SGHTA, CDR2 FQGNSA. Germline trimming cut 10 bases from V and 6 bases from J; bases unmatched to any gene: 6. The CDR3 is 11 amino acids.

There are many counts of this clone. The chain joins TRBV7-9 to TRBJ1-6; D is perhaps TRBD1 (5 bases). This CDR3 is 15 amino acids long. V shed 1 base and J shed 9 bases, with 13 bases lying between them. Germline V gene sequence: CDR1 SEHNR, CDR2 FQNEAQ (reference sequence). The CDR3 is CASSLDLGDASPLHF. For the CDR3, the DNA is TGTGCCAGCAGCTTAGATCTAGGGGATGCTTCACCCCTCCACTTT.

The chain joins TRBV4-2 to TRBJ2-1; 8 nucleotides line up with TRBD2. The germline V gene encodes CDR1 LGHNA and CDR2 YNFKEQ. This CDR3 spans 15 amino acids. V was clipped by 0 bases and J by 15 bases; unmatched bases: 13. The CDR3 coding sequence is TGTGCCAGCAGCCAAGATCCCCGGGGGGGGACGGTCCCGTTCTTC. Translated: CASSQDPRGGTVPFF.

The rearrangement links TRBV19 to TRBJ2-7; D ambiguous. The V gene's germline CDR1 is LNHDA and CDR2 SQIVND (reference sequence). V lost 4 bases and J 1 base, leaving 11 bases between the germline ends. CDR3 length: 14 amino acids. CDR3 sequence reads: CASSTDTVSYEQYF. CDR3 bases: TGTGCCAGTAGTACCGACACGGTTTCCTACGAGCAGTACTTC.

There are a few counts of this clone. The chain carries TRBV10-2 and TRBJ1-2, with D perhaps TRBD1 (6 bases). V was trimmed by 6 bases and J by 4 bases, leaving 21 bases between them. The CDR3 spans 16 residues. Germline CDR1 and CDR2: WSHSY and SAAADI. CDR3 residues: CASSHRGGPKGYGYTF. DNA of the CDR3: TGCGCCAGCAGCCATCGGGGGGGCCCGAAGGGCTATGGCTACACCTTC.

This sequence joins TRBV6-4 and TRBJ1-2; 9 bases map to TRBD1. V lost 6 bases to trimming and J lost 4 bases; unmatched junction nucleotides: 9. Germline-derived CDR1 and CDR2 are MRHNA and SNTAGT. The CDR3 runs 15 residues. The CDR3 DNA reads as TGTGCCAGCAGCCCAACAGGGGGCGCAGGCTATGGCTACACCTTC. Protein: CASSPTGGAGYGYTF.

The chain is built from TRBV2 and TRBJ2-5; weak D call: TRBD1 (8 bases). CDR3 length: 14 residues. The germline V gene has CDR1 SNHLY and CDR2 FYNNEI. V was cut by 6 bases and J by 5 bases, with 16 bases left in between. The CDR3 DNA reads TGTGCCAGCAGCACACAGGGGGGGAGGGAGACCCAGTACTTC. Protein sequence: CASSTQGGRETQYF.

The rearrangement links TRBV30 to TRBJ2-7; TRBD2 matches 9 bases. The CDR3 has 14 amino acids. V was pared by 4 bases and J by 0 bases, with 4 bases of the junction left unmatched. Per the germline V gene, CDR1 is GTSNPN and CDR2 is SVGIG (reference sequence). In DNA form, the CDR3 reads TGTGCCTGGAAGCGGGAGGCCCCCTCCTACGAGCAGTACTTC. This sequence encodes CAWKREAPSYEQYF.

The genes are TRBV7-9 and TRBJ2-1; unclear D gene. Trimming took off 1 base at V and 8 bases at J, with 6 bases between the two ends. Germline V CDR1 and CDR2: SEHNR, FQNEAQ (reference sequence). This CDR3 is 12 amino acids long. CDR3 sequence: CASSLVGHEQFF. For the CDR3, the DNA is TGTGCCAGCAGCTTAGTTGGGCATGAGCAGTTCTTC.

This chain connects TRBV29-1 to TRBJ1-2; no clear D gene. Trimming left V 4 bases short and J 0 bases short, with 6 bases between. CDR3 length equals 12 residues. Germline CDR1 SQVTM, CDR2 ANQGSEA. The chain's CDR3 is CSVAETNYGYTF. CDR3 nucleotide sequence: TGCAGCGTTGCGGAGACTAACTATGGCTACACCTTC.

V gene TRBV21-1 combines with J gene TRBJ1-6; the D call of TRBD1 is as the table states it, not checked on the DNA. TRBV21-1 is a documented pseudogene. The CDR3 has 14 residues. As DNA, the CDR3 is TGTGCCAGCAGCAAGGGCCTCTATAATTCACCCCTCCACTTT. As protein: CASSKGLYNSPLHF.

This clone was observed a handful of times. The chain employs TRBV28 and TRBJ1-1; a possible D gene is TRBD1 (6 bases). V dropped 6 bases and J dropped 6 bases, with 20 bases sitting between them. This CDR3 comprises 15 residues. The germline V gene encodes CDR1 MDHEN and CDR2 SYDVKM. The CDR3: CASSHRGAPGAEAFF. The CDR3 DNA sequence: TGTGCCAGCAGCCACCGGGGAGCCCCAGGGGCTGAAGCTTTCTTT.

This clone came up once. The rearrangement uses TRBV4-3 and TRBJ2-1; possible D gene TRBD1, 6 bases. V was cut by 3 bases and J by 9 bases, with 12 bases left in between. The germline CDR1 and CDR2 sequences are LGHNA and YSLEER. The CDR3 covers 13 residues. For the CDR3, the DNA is TGCGCCAGCAGCCATCTCGGACAGCCTGAGCAGTTCTTC. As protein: CASSHLGQPEQFF.

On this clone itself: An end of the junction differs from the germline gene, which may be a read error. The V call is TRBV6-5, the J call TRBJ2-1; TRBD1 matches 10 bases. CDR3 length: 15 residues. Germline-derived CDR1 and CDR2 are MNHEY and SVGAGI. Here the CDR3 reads CASIYRQGAVYEQFF. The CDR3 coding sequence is TGTGCCAGCATTTACCGACAGGGGGCGGTCTATGAGCAGTTCTTC.

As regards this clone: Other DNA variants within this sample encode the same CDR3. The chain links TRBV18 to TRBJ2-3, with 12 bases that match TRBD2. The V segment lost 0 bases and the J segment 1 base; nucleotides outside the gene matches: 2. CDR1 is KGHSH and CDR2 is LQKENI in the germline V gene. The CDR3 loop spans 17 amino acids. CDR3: CASSPPGLAGRTDTQYF. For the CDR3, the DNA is TGTGCCAGCTCACCACCGGGACTAGCGGGCCGCACAGATACGCAGTATTTT.